One and the same sample provided the 23 T cell receptor beta chains below, sequenced in a study of blood T cell repertoires in COVID-19. The protocol was immunoSEQ multiplex PCR, while the TCRdb copy is restricted to in-frame clones and leaves out a portion. The profile shows around 190,000 clones, about 82% of them singletons. Sequencing used peripheral blood. The source of these receptors is a man between 65 and 85 years old with active or convalescent COVID-19.

This chain uses TRBV30 with TRBJ2-5; TRBD2 aligns across 7 bases. There are 13 residues in the CDR3. Trimming took 2 bases from V and 2 from J; bases not matched to a gene: 2. Germline values: CDR1 GTSNPN, CDR2 SVGIG (reference sequence). CDR3 coding DNA: TGTGCCTGGAGTACGGGAGGACAAGAGACCCAGTACTTC. It translates to CAWSTGGQETQYF.

The gene calls are TRBV3-1 (or the pseudogene TRBV3-2) and TRBJ2-7, with D possibly being TRBD2 (5 bases). Germline V gene lookup returns CDR1 LGHDT and CDR2 YNNKEL (reference sequence). The CDR3 runs to 13 residues. Trimming cost V 1 base and J 3 bases, with 7 bases left between them. CDR3 in DNA: TGTGCCAGCAGCCAAGGGACTGACTACGAGCAGTACTTC. Amino acid sequence: CASSQGTDYEQYF.

The chain links TRBV15 to TRBJ2-3; D might be TRBD2 (6 bases). Germline lookup yields CDR1 LNHNV and CDR2 YYDKDF (reference sequence). V lost 5 bases and J 2 bases, leaving 17 bases between the germline ends. The CDR3 extends over 16 amino acids. The CDR3 region is CATSGGGAGLTDTQYF. In DNA, the CDR3 is TGTGCCACCAGCGGAGGCGGGGCTGGCCTCACAGATACGCAGTATTTT.

The chain carries TRBV5-4 and TRBJ2-4; tentative D call: TRBD2 (5 bases). V lost 2 bases and J lost 3, with 12 bases in between. The CDR3 length is 15 residues. Germline CDR1 SGHNT, CDR2 YYREEE (reference sequence). CDR3 coding DNA: TGTGCCAGCAGCTTATGGTCCGACTACAAAAACATTCAGTACTTC. Its protein product is CASSLWSDYKNIQYF.

This clone was picked up one time. The rearrangement uses TRBV18 and TRBJ1-5; D might be TRBD1 (6 bases). The CDR3 has 14 residues. Trimming left V 2 bases short and J 5 bases short, with 10 bases between. The germline V gene encodes CDR1 KGHSH and CDR2 LQKENI. The chain's CDR3 is CASSPLGADQPQHF. CDR3 bases: TGTGCCAGCTCACCATTGGGGGCGGATCAGCCCCAGCATTTT.

The chain uses TRBV18 and TRBJ2-5; 9 nucleotides match TRBD1. V dropped 3 bases and J dropped 9; count of bases not matched to a gene: 8. Germline V gene sequence: CDR1 KGHSH, CDR2 LQKENI. The CDR3 sequence is 14 residues long. This CDR3 is CASSPGTGQGAQYF. CDR3 coding DNA: TGTGCCAGCTCACCCGGGACAGGGCAGGGGGCCCAGTACTTC.

This sequence joins TRBV29-1 and TRBJ2-5; D might be TRBD2 (6 bases). The CDR3 length is 13 residues. Trimming shortened V by 4 bases and J by 0 bases, and 9 bases separated the two germline ends. The germline gives CDR1 SQVTM, CDR2 ANQGSEA. The CDR3 protein is CSVGGTYQETQYF. CDR3 DNA: TGCAGCGTTGGTGGGACTTACCAAGAGACCCAGTACTTC.

V and J are TRBV3-1 (or the pseudogene TRBV3-2) and TRBJ2-3; D is possibly TRBD1 (6 bases). The CDR3 spans 15 residues. Trimming shortened V by 8 bases and J by 2 bases, and 17 bases separated the two germline ends. Germline assignment: CDR1 LGHDT and CDR2 YNNKEL (reference sequence). CDR3 protein: CASAQGRAYTDTQYF. The DNA of the CDR3 is TGTGCCAGCGCCCAGGGGCGGGCCTACACAGATACGCAGTATTTT.

The chain joins TRBV2 to TRBJ2-1, with D possibly TRBD2 on 6 matching bases. The CDR3 spans 13 residues. V lost 5 bases, J lost 2 bases, and 7 bases lay in between. CDR1 is SNHLY, CDR2 FYNNEI, per germline. The CDR3 sequence: CASSRTTYNEQFF. For the CDR3, the DNA is TGTGCCAGCAGTAGGACTACCTACAATGAGCAGTTCTTC.

This clone was seen only once. This chain links TRBV27 with TRBJ2-1; no clear D gene. The V gene's germline CDR1 is MNHEY and CDR2 SMNVEV (reference sequence). This CDR3 spans 18 amino acids. Trimming shortened V by 10 bases and J by 0 bases, and 25 bases separated the two germline ends. The CDR3 DNA is TGTGCCACCCGACGAGCTAGGCAAGATTCCTTCTCCTACAATGAGCAGTTCTTC. It codes for CATRRARQDSFSYNEQFF.

This sequence joins TRBV19 and TRBJ1-2; 8 bases map to TRBD1. In germline, CDR1 is LNHDA, CDR2 SQIVND (reference sequence). The CDR3 runs to 13 residues. Trimming cost V 8 bases and J 8 bases; bases outside gene matches: 10. The CDR3 here is CASSDRAPRGYTF. The CDR3 nucleotides are TGTGCCAGTTCGGACAGGGCCCCTAGGGGCTACACCTTC.

The V and J genes are TRBV7-2 and TRBJ1-2, with 7 bases that match TRBD1. This CDR3 has 14 amino acids. From germline, CDR1 is SGHTA and CDR2 FQGNSA. Trimming at V came to 1 base and at J to 4 bases, leaving 3 bases not matched to a gene. CDR3 DNA: TGTGCCAGCAGCTTAGAGGGGGCGGCCTATGGCTACACCTTC. It translates to CASSLEGAAYGYTF. The variable domain in full, with the rest retrieved from reference TRBV7-2 and TRBJ1-2, is GAGVSQSPSNKVTEKGKDVELRCDPISGHTALYWYRQSLGQGLEFLIYFQGNSAPDKSGLPSDRFSAERTGGSVSTLTIQRTQQEDSAVYLCASSLEGAAYGYTFGSGTRLTVV.

This clone was counted a single time. The chain uses TRBV30 and TRBJ1-1; 8 bases are shared with TRBD1. In germline, CDR1 is GTSNPN, CDR2 SVGIG (reference sequence). The CDR3 is 15 amino acids. After removal of 2 bases from V and 4 bases from J, the junction contained 9 bases not matched to a gene. This chain's CDR3 is CAWSLTWTGSTEAFF. Written as DNA, the CDR3 is TGTGCCTGGAGTCTCACCTGGACAGGGAGCACTGAAGCTTTCTTT.

V gene TRBV10-3 combines with J gene TRBJ2-5; 8 nucleotides align to TRBD2. The germline CDR1 and CDR2 sequences are ENHRY and SYGVKD. V shed 6 bases and J 4 bases; nucleotides not matched to a gene: 7. This CDR3 is 14 amino acids long. The CDR3 DNA follows: TGTGCCATCAGAAGCGGGAGTAGCGGAGAGACCCAGTACTTC. Its protein is CAIRSGSSGETQYF.

This clone turned up a few times. V gene TRBV5-1 combines with J gene TRBJ1-1; 10 bases align to TRBD1. The CDR3 runs 15 residues. Germline CDR1 and CDR2: SGHRS and YFSETQ. With 0 bases clipped from V and 7 bases from J, the junction kept 6 bases outside the gene matches. The CDR3 nucleotides read TGCGCCAGCAGCTTGGGACAGGGGGCGCGGTTTGAAGCTTTCTTT. Translated: CASSLGQGARFEAFF. Looking up the rest from reference TRBV5-1 and TRBJ1-1 gives the full variable domain: KAGVTQTPRYLIKTRGQQVTLSCSPISGHRSVSWYQQTPGQGLQFLFEYFSETQRNKGNFPGRFSGRQFSNSRSEMNVSTLELGDSALYLCASSLGQGARFEAFFGQGTRLTVV.

J is TRBJ2-3 and V is TRBV28; 11 bases are shared with TRBD2. CDR1 is MDHEN, CDR2 SYDVKM, per germline. The CDR3 has 17 amino acids. V was clipped by 5 bases and J by 1 base; unmatched bases: 8. This CDR3 is CASSPLAGGWGTDTQYF. The CDR3 DNA reads TGTGCCAGCAGTCCTTTAGCGGGAGGGTGGGGCACAGATACGCAGTATTTT. Full variable domain (rest looked up from reference TRBV28 and TRBJ2-3): DVKVTQSSRYLVKRTGEKVFLECVQDMDHENMFWYRQDPGLGLRLIYFSYDVKMKEKGDIPEGYSVSREKKERFSLILESASTNQTSMYLCASSPLAGGWGTDTQYFGPGTRLTVL.

The chain joins TRBV20-1 to TRBJ2-1; TRBD1 matches 9 bases. CDR3 length: 16 residues. Germline lookup yields CDR1 DFQATT and CDR2 SNEGSKA (reference sequence). V was pared by 3 bases and J by 8 bases, with 14 bases of the junction left unmatched. CDR3 DNA: TGCAGTGCTAGTGTTCCCCGGGACAGGGTTGATGATGAGCAGTTCTTC. It yields the protein CSASVPRDRVDDEQFF.

The chain's CDR3 is CASSLTRWDYGYTF. The CDR3 region has the DNA TGTGCCAGCAGCCTAACGAGGTGGGACTATGGCTACACCTTC. The gene calls are TRBV11-2 and TRBJ1-2; D gene uncertain. In germline, CDR1 is SGHAT, CDR2 FQNNGV. V shed 5 bases and J shed 3 bases, with 13 bases lying between them. CDR3 length: 14 amino acids.

The V gene is TRBV5-5, the J gene TRBJ1-2; 8 nucleotides agree with TRBD1. V gave up 4 bases and J gave up 2 bases; unmatched junction bases: 7. From germline, CDR1 is SGHKS and CDR2 YYEKEE (reference sequence). This CDR3 is built from 15 residues. The CDR3 region has the DNA TGTGCCAGCAGCCCCGCCGGGACAGGAAACTATGGCTACACCTTC. Protein product: CASSPAGTGNYGYTF.

V is TRBV7-2 and J is TRBJ2-7, with 7 positions matching TRBD1. V shed 5 bases and J 0 bases; nucleotides not matched to a gene: 7. The germline V gene encodes CDR1 SGHTA and CDR2 FQGNSA. CDR3 length equals 15 residues. DNA for the CDR3: TGTGCCAGCAGCCTTCAGGGGGTGAGCTCCTACGAGCAGTACTTC. Residues: CASSLQGVSSYEQYF.

CDR3 bases: TGTGCCAGCAGTTTCCAGGCCGGGACAGACTATGGCTACACCTTC. This encodes CASSFQAGTDYGYTF. This chain uses TRBV6-5 with TRBJ1-2, with TRBD1 matching over 7 bases. Germline-derived CDR1 and CDR2 are MNHEY and SVGAGI. CDR3 size: 15 residues. Trimming at V came to 4 bases and at J to 3 bases, leaving 8 bases not matched to a gene.

The chain has TRBV9 and TRBJ1-6, with a weak D call TRBD1 (6 bases). Germline V gene lookup returns CDR1 SGDLS and CDR2 YYNGEE. This CDR3 region has 12 residues. The V and J ends lost 7 bases and 7 bases respectively, with 9 bases between them. The CDR3 DNA reads as TGTGCCAGCGGACAGCCCAATTCACCCCTCCACTTT. Translated: CASGQPNSPLHF.

This clone turned up a few times. V is TRBV7-8 and J is TRBJ1-4; no firm D call. This CDR3 has 15 amino acids. Germline CDR1 and CDR2: SGHVS and FQNEAQ. V dropped 2 bases and J dropped 8 bases, with 15 bases sitting between them. CDR3 in amino acids: CASSLRSAVREKLFF. The CDR3 DNA is TGTGCCAGCAGCTTAAGGTCGGCGGTTAGAGAAAAACTGTTTTTT.